This T cell receptor beta chain was sequenced during a study of OX40 agonist ivuxolimab in advanced cancers. Study background: Of mixed ages from about 20 to 80 and averaging roughly 64 years, the group was 65% to 85% male. Overall study results and limits: Compared with CD4+, CD8+ T cells on average had more expanded clones. People who partly responded at 0.1-3.0 mg/kg had some of the least clonal expansion seen.

The table came from immunoSEQ multiplex PCR; TCRdb's copy has only in-frame clones and leaves some out. This sample has tens of thousands of clones; roughly nine tenths occur once, and the top ten carry around 8.7%. Of note for this clone: Its antigen is as yet unknown.

The specimen was CD4+ or CD8+ T cells sorted from blood, collected in a trial of the OX40 agonist ivuxolimab. The sequence was obtained from an adult with an advanced solid tumor such as melanoma, head and neck, liver or kidney cancer.

The CDR3 DNA reads TGTGCCAGCAGTGTAGCGACGGGGGTCTCGGGCTACACCTTC. Its protein is CASSVATGVSGYTF. V and J are TRBV2 and TRBJ1-2, with D possibly matching TRBD1 (5 bases). In germline, CDR1 is SNHLY, CDR2 FYNNEI. The V end lost 4 bases, the J end lost 8 bases, and 17 bases lay between the germline ends. This CDR3 contains 14 residues. Drawing the rest from reference TRBV2 and TRBJ1-2, the complete variable domain is EPEVTQTPSHQVTQMGQEVILRCVPISNHLYFYWYRQILGQKVEFLVSFYNNEISEKSEIFDDQFSVERPDGSNFTLKIRSTKLEDSAMYFCASSVATGVSGYTFGSGTRLTVV.